This T cell receptor (beta chain) emerged from a study of Ad26.COV2.S vaccination and SARS-CoV-2 variants. Study-level points and caveats: Spike-specific TCR breadth was greater after Ad26.COV2.S than placebo. Measurements of TCR breadth and depth may have given underestimates of the total T cell responses. Post-vaccination breadth of spike-specific CD8+ and CD4+ T cell responses was reportedly substantial.

CDR1 MNHNY and CDR2 SVGAGI come from the germline V gene (reference sequence). V lost 4 bases and J 3 bases, leaving 13 bases between the germline ends. The CDR3 length is 15 residues. Treatment of the sample: about 20 received Ad26.COV2.S at low or high dose, single or two shots; about 5 received placebo; per-sample allocation not given. The study sampled participants on day 63 after the first vaccine or placebo injection. It was Wuhan-strain SARS-CoV-2 spike that the Ad26 vaccine vector expressed. About this clone itself: Its cognate antigen is unknown.

TCRdb keeps only in-frame clones here, not all; method: immunoSEQ multiplex PCR. The sample carries more than 300,000 clones, around nine tenths recorded once. The material was peripheral blood, obtained in a trial of Ad26.COV2.S vaccine versus placebo. V is TRBV6-6 and J is TRBJ1-3, with D possibly being TRBD1 (6 bases). The receptor comes from a person between 18 and 59 years old who received the Ad26.COV2.S COVID-19 vaccine or a placebo. In DNA form, the CDR3 reads TGTGCCAGCAGTTTAGTACAGGGTTATGGAAACACCATATATTTT. Its protein is CASSLVQGYGNTIYF.